This T cell receptor beta chain came from a study of cytomegalovirus exposure and HLA in healthy donors (dated by TCRdb to 2016 to 2017). Looking at the study overall: An earlier analysis of some 550 of the donors reported approximately 300 Gb of sequence data and around 120 million unique TCR beta sequences from some 180 million T cells. Roughly 290 gigabases of sequencing data and around 85 million unique TCR sequences made up an early release that covered 640 HLA-typed donors. Of the 350 to 450 genotyped donors, 70% to 90% were placed in the genetic ancestry cluster associated with self-reported Caucasian donors. The aim of the study was to test whether cataloging public T cell receptors could identify signatures of past pathogen exposure. The T cell repertoires of 666 subjects were profiled by immunosequencing and related to cytomegalovirus serostatus. Besides the first cohort of roughly 660 subjects, a separate validation cohort made up of over a hundred different subjects was used. To predict cytomegalovirus infection status, the study combined high-throughput TCR immunosequencing, statistical association of individual TCRs with disease status, and machine learning. A later analysis re-analyzed previously published TCR beta repertoires from about 730 donors and added high-resolution HLA genotyping to study TCR occurrence patterns. Rather than drawing on any new phenotypic data, the later analysis identified candidate immune exposures from TCR beta sequences and the way those sequences occurred across donors. An earlier analysis of some 600 of the donors applied high-throughput TCR beta sequencing to assess whether each TCR beta V gene segment acted as functional or pseudogenic. Donor age, sex, ethnicity and CMV serostatus were collected together with the repertoire data. A later genetic analysis used genome-wide SNP genotypes for about 60% of the 666 donors, treating that subset as a discovery cohort. Every discovery cohort repertoire had been produced on one sequencing platform. Class I and class II HLA loci were covered by the typing at four-digit resolution. Typing coverage varied by locus: about 629-630 donors for A, B, C, DRB1 and DQB1; some 520 for DQA1; more than 600 for DPA1; roughly 450 for DPB1. Several DR-DQ haplotypes were treated as single units for association and clustering because of strong linkage in the cohort. Among 300 to 450 genotyped donors of the cohort, an average of around 240,000 unique TCR beta nucleotide sequences were sequenced per donor, roughly a sixth of them non-productive.

On this clone itself: This clone's antigen is unknown.

The cohort comprised under 700 healthy bone marrow donors. At the time of sampling, all cohort members were nominally healthy, though unrecorded immune exposures were likely present. The donor was CMV seropositive and was included in the group of some 290 seropositive cohort members. A peripheral blood sample was collected from each donor, and TCR beta sequencing was performed on peripheral blood mononuclear cells. Genomic DNA extraction from the blood cell samples was performed with the Qiagen DNeasy Blood Extraction Kit. The cysteine opens and the phenylalanine closes a CDR3 of 17 amino acids. The retained sequence is limited to the CDR3, 51 bases, with the frame set at the first base. Per the germline V gene, LGHNA is the CDR1 and YSLEER is the CDR2. Trimming removed 4 bases from V and 4 bases from J; the gene matches leave 11 bases unexplained. Overall results and qualifications from the work: The classifier was reported to diagnose cytomegalovirus status with high specificity and sensitivity in both the original cohort and the validation cohort. Assigning TCR associations to individual alleles was difficult when HLA alleles, especially DR and DQ, strongly co-occurred. A later analysis found that most CMV-associated TCR beta chains appeared HLA-restricted, with HLA associations seemingly driven largely by CMV exposure. A cluster of highly shared sequence variants was judged likely to represent a technical artifact of the sequencing pipeline. The earlier analysis of around 600 of the donors excluded roughly 17 rarely observed V segments, including chromosome 9 orphons, because counts were too low. The 87-base-pair reads could not distinguish some IMGT-functional V segments, including TRBV6-2 and TRBV6-3, so those segments were excluded. Because HLA typing was missing for some donors at each locus, association tests included only the typed subset. In an earlier analysis of 587 of the donors, most TCR beta V segments appeared in productive rearrangements about 87% or about 30% of the time, broadly matching IMGT annotations. In a later analysis, HLA-associated TCR beta chains were found to be more clonally expanded and to have lower generation probabilities than equally common non-associated chains. A later analysis reported that several top co-occurrence clusters appeared linked to parvovirus B19, influenza, CMV and Epstein-Barr virus. This cohort had only TCR beta chains sequenced, and the lack of alpha or paired-chain data limited which features could be detected. In the study, about 150 TCR beta chains were listed as associated with cytomegalovirus. Most TCR sequences were seen in very few donors, while some public TCRs were found in many individuals. A further reported finding was that TCR beta sequences accurately predicted the HLA-A and HLA-B alleles for most subjects in the first cohort. A later analysis found that TCR association rates varied across HLA loci, with DRB1 alleles showing the most associated TCRs and HLA-C alleles the fewest. Correlated functional status among segregating V segments might be attributable to linkage disequilibrium, but an unknown experimental factor could not be ruled out. For the cohort, immune exposure information was limited to CMV serostatus. Roughly uniform sequencing depth across donors was assumed in presence/absence analyses, although this assumption may not hold. A later genetic analysis associated a missense DCLRE1C variant with V-gene and J-gene trimming of TCR beta chains, and an independent cohort replicated the association. A later genetic analysis reported fewer N-insertions in productive TCRs among donors in an Asian-associated ancestry cluster than the approximately 700-donor mean. Three of the identified cytomegalovirus-associated TCR beta chains were confirmed in vitro to be specific for cytomegalovirus antigens. The authors suggested that the approach could potentially be extended to other disease states and immunological phenotypes. At a false discovery rate of 0.05, a later analysis linked 16,000 or so TCR beta sequences to specific HLA alleles.

The library was made by the immunoSEQ multiplex PCR assay. A mixture of 60 forward primers for TCR Vbeta segments and 13 reverse primers for TCR Jbeta segments was used in the multiplex PCR. The CDR3 region of rearranged TCR beta genes was amplified from genomic DNA by a multiplex PCR assay. The amplified TCR beta libraries were sequenced on the Illumina HiSeq System as 87-base-pair reads. The paper's data handling went like this. Across the 600 to 700 repertoires, a later analysis counted approximately 83 million unique TCR beta chains, some 11 million of which were shared by at least two donors. Raw reads were error-corrected and collapsed into unique sequences with a nearest-neighbor algorithm that merged closely related sequences to remove PCR and sequencing errors. V, D and J gene segments were assigned by aligning CDR3 sequences to IMGT reference sequences. For a sequence to be retained, a match of at least six nucleotides to both a V gene segment and a J gene segment was required. A rearrangement counted as productive if the CDR3 had no stop codons and remained in frame with V and J, and every other rearrangement counted as non-productive. CDR3 was defined by IMGT convention, running from the second conserved V-encoded cysteine to the conserved J-encoded phenylalanine. In an earlier analysis of approximately 590 of the donors, sequences lacking an unambiguous match to a single V gene segment were excluded. In an earlier analysis of roughly 500 of the donors, V segments were called functional above 56.7% productive rearrangements and were called segregating when the between-donor standard deviation exceeded 5%. A statistical classification framework was built to diagnose cytomegalovirus status from the catalog of TCR beta chain sequences. A later analysis assigned V and J genes by comparing TCR nucleotide sequences with IMGT/GENE-DB human TR gene sequences. Using the TCRdist pipeline, a later analysis assigned CDR3 sequences along with most-parsimonious VDJ recombination scenarios. In a later analysis, each TCR beta chain was defined by its CDR3 amino acid sequence together with its V-gene family, and reads lacking a unique V-gene family were excluded. To address suspected cross-contamination and a sequencing artifact, a later analysis removed around 590 highly shared, low-generation-probability nucleotide sequences. In a later analysis, a clonal expansion index was calculated for each public chain from normalized within-repertoire ranks of inferred template counts. Generation probabilities in a later analysis came from a VDJ recombination model fitted to out-of-frame rearrangements, and those results were checked against IGoR. A later analysis scored TCR-TCR, TCR-HLA and TCR-CMV co-occurrence with hypergeometric tests, applying a repertoire-size bias correction to TCR pairs. In a later analysis, false discovery rates were estimated by permuting HLA or CMV assignments 20 times. In a later analysis, co-occurring TCRs were grouped using DBSCAN, with TCRdist sequence similarity added in when clustering inside HLA-allele-positive subsets. Co-occurrence clustering excluded repertoires with fewer than 30,000 or more than 120,000 public chains, plus five with anomalous nucleotide sharing. The source is immuneACCESS, and TCRdb retained only in-frame sequences with V and J called. Part of the clones is not carried over; for the studies checked, unresolved V genes explain less than half of this, and the remainder is unexplained. D and trimming come from the DNA, and the V and J calls and clone size come from that table. The sample's clone listing holds 100,000 to 150,000 clones. Approximately 1.6% of the sample comes from the top ten.

In this chain, TRBV4-3 is recombined with TRBJ2-1; 9 junctional bases match TRBD2. The sequenced material came from PBMCs. The source of this sequence is a woman aged 40 to 50 in good health and CMV-seropositive. The nucleotide sequence reads as follows: TGCGCCAGCAGCCGGAGGGCGGCGGGAGGGGGTTACAATGAGCAGTTCTTC. Its amino acids are CASSRRAAGGGYNEQFF.